This T cell receptor (beta chain) was recovered during a study of technical replicates of blood from a handful of donors. Libraries were prepared by immunoSEQ multiplex PCR; TCRdb keeps only in-frame clonotypes and omits some of them. The profile shows just over 95,000 clones, about 95% of them singletons. V gave up 4 bases and J gave up 1 base; unmatched junction bases: 2. Germline V lookup: CDR1 MNHEY, CDR2 SMNVEV (reference sequence). This CDR3 contains 15 residues. This sequence originates from a human donor in good health. This chain uses TRBV27 with TRBJ1-4; TRBD1 matches 8 bases. Sequencing used T cells isolated from PBMCs. CDR3 sequence reads: CASSWTGLTNEKLFF. The DNA for the CDR3 is TGTGCCAGCAGTTGGACAGGGTTAACTAATGAAAAACTGTTTTTT.